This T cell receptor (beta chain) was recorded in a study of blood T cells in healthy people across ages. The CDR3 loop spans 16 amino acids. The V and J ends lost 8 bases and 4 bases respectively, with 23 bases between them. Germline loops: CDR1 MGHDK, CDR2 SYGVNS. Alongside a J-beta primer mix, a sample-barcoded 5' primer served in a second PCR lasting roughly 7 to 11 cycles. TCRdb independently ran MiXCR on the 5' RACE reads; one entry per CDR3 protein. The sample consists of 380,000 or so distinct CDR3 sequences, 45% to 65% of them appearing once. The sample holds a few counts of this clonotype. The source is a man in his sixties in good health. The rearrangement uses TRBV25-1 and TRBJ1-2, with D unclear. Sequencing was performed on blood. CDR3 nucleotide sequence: TGTGCCAGCCTCGGGTGGGTAGCCCACGTAGGCTATGGCTACACCTTC. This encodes CASLGWVAHVGYGYTF.